Sequencing of this TCR beta chain was carried out in a study of PD-1 blockade in mismatch repair-deficient tumors. In the study overall: All were previously treated, progressing patients with about a dozen mismatch repair-deficient cancer types. General study points: After pembrolizumab, tumor-resident clones rose rapidly, then generally contracted before radiologic responses.

Germline values: CDR1 MNHEY, CDR2 SMNVEV (reference sequence). The CDR3 is made up of 14 amino acids. After removal of 6 bases from V and 6 bases from J, the junction contained 9 bases not matched to a gene. PCR or immunohistochemistry showed mismatch repair deficiency in every enrolled patient. TCRs were sequenced from a few patients responding to pembrolizumab. Regarding this clone: The antigen is not known.

Method: immunoSEQ multiplex PCR; TCRdb's copy keeps in-frame clones and lacks some. The table shows some 26,000 clones, with over 80% occurring only once. Sample: peripheral blood, taken 12 weeks after starting pembrolizumab. The TCR originated in an adult with mismatch repair-deficient cancer. The chain links TRBV27 to TRBJ2-3; 7 bases are shared with TRBD2. As DNA, the CDR3 is TGTGCCAGCAGGCGACTAGCAGTAAGGGATACGCAGTATTTT. Translating gives CASRRLAVRDTQYF.